This is a list of T cell receptor beta chains from one sample in a study of response to subunit inactivated influenza vaccine. TCRdb analysed the RT-PCR reads with MiXCR anew, one entry per CDR3 protein. The repertoire holds approximately 700,000 distinct CDR3 sequences, with roughly 14% as singletons. Sample: PBMCs from blood, taken about 13 days after vaccination. The receptors were gathered from a man aged 50 to 59 who received an inactivated influenza vaccine. Each CDR3 is given with its conserved first and last residue. The D gene is left open where the match is weak. Not all rows give a size; the values are once, few, many and, for expanded clones, a class.

d_gene	v_gene	j_gene	abundance	CDR3nt	CDR3aa
TRBD2	TRBV14	TRBJ2-3	few	TGTGCCAGCAGCCAGACTAGCGGGACCGCCGATACGCAGTATTTT	CASSQTSGTADTQYF
.	TRBV11-1	TRBJ2-5	few	TGTGCCAGCAGCAGGACTACCAGAGAGACCCAGTACTTC	CASSRTTRETQYF
.	TRBV4-3	TRBJ2-3	few	TGCGCCAGCAGCCACGTGGGACCAAAACACACCGATACGCAGTATTTT	CASSHVGPKHTDTQYF
TRBD1	TRBV4-2	TRBJ2-1	many	TGTGCCAGCAGCCAAGGACAGGGCTCCTACAATGAGCAGTTCTTC	CASSQGQGSYNEQFF
TRBD1	TRBV30	TRBJ1-5	.	TGTGCCTGCCAGGGACAGAATGGCAATCAGCCCCAGCATTTT	CACQGQNGNQPQHF
.	TRBV12-3/TRBV12-4	TRBJ2-7	many	TGTGCCAGCAGTCCATCGGGACCCAGTTACGAGCAGTACTTC	CASSPSGPSYEQYF
.	TRBV7-2	TRBJ2-3	.	TGTGCCAGCAGCTTTGCCGACGGACTTAGGCAGTATTTT	CASSFADGLRQYF
.	TRBV11-2	TRBJ2-7	.	TGTGCCAGCAGCTTAGGACGGGGAGGCCACGAGCAGTACTTC	CASSLGRGGHEQYF
TRBD2	TRBV24-1	TRBJ2-7	.	TGTGCCACCAGTGAAGGGACTAGCGGGAGCTCCTACGAGCAGTACTTC	CATSEGTSGSSYEQYF
TRBD2	TRBV20-1	TRBJ2-7	few	TGCAGTGCTACATTTGCTAGCGGGAGGTACGAGCAGTACTTC	CSATFASGRYEQYF
TRBD1	TRBV28	TRBJ1-5	few	TGTGCCAGCAGTTACCGGACAGGAGATCAGCCCCAGCATTTT	CASSYRTGDQPQHF
.	TRBV10-2	TRBJ2-3	.	TGCGCCAGCAGAAACACCGGGACTTTGGGCACAGATACGCAGTATTTT	CASRNTGTLGTDTQYF
.	TRBV12-3/TRBV12-4	TRBJ1-5	many	TGTGCCAGCAGTCCGGTGGGCAATCAGCCCCAGCATTTT	CASSPVGNQPQHF
TRBD1	TRBV3-1	TRBJ2-7	few	TGTGCCAGCAGCCTCCTGGACAGGGGAGGCGAGCAGTACTTC	CASSLLDRGGEQYF
.	TRBV28	TRBJ1-5	few	TGTGCCAGCAGTTTAGGGGGGGTGCGGCCCCAGCATTTT	CASSLGGVRPQHF
.	TRBV28	TRBJ2-1	few	TGTGCCAGCAGCCTAGGGTTTCGGACCTACAATGAGCAGTTCTTC	CASSLGFRTYNEQFF
TRBD1	TRBV7-2	TRBJ1-1	.	TGTGCCAGCAGCTCACAGGGGGCCCTGAACACTGAAGCTTTCTTT	CASSSQGALNTEAFF
TRBD2	TRBV4-3	TRBJ2-3	few	TGCGCCAGCAGCCAAGAACCCCCTAGGTGGGGGGGAGATACGCAGTATTTT	CASSQEPPRWGGDTQYF
TRBD2	TRBV19	TRBJ2-1	.	TGTGCCAGTAGTATTTTAGCGGGGCGTAATGAGCAGTTCTTC	CASSILAGRNEQFF
.	TRBV3-1	TRBJ2-5	few	TGTGCCAGCAGCCAAGATCAAAGGACAGAGACCCAGTACTTC	CASSQDQRTETQYF
.	TRBV12-3/TRBV12-4	TRBJ2-2	many	TGTGCCACCAGGGATCCCGGGGAGCTGTTTTTT	CATRDPGELFF
TRBD1	TRBV4-2	TRBJ1-1	.	TGTGCCAGCAGCTCCGAGACAGGGACGGACCCTGAAGCTTTCTTT	CASSSETGTDPEAFF
TRBD2	TRBV6-2/TRBV6-3	TRBJ2-5	once	TGTGCCAGCAGACACTCAGCGGGGGGGGCCGAGACCCAGTACTTC	CASRHSAGGAETQYF
TRBD2	TRBV27	TRBJ2-3	few	TGTGCCAGCACCGACTGGACTAGCGGGGGGGCGGATACGCAGTATTTT	CASTDWTSGGADTQYF
.	TRBV19	TRBJ1-5	.	TGTGCCAGTAATAGGTATTTCAATCAGCCCCAGCATTTT	CASNRYFNQPQHF
TRBD2	TRBV25-1	TRBJ2-3	few	TGTGCCAGCAGTGATGGGCCGGGGGGGCGTTATAGCACAGATACGCAGTATTTT	CASSDGPGGRYSTDTQYF
TRBD1	TRBV28	TRBJ1-2	few	TGTGCCAGCAGTCCACCGCACTTGGGACAGGGAAGCTATGGCTACACCTTC	CASSPPHLGQGSYGYTF
TRBD2	TRBV5-6	TRBJ2-3	.	TGTGCCAGCAGCAGAGGACTAGAGCCAGATACGCAGTATTTT	CASSRGLEPDTQYF
.	TRBV10-3	TRBJ2-5	once	TGTGCCATCAGACCCTGGAGGGGAGAGACCCAGTACTTC	CAIRPWRGETQYF
.	TRBV7-2	TRBJ1-2	.	TGTGCCAGCACCCCTTCCAGACATTCCCCTCTCCTCTATGGCTACACCTTC	CASTPSRHSPLLYGYTF
.	TRBV4-1	TRBJ1-2	few	TGCGCCAGCAGCCAAGCGGGACTCCGCAAAAGGAGTGACTACACCTTC	CASSQAGLRKRSDYTF
.	TRBV10-3	TRBJ2-1	.	TGTGCCACCTCGGGTCCCACGGGAGATGATGAGCAGTTCTTC	CATSGPTGDDEQFF
TRBD2	TRBV10-3	TRBJ2-2	.	TGTGCCATCAGTGGGACTAGCGGGGCGAACACCGGGGAGCTGTTTTTT	CAISGTSGANTGELFF
.	TRBV9	TRBJ2-3	.	TGTGCCAGCAGCGTAGGTCCGGGGACGAGCACAGATACGCAGTATTTT	CASSVGPGTSTDTQYF
.	TRBV7-8	TRBJ1-5	few	TGTGCCAGCGCCCGGCAGGGAACGGGTCAGCCCCAGCATTTT	CASARQGTGQPQHF
.	TRBV12-3/TRBV12-4	TRBJ1-5	.	TGTGCCAGCAGATTTGGGACGTCAAATCAGCCCCAGCATTTT	CASRFGTSNQPQHF
.	TRBV7-9	TRBJ2-4	.	TGTGCCAGCAGCTTCTTAGGTGACCTAGCCAAAAACATTCAGTACTTC	CASSFLGDLAKNIQYF
.	TRBV29-1	TRBJ1-2	.	TGCAGCGTGGGGTTTGTGGATGGCTACACCTTC	CSVGFVDGYTF
.	TRBV10-3	TRBJ1-1	.	TGTGCCATCAAGCAGGGGCTCAACACTGAAGCTTTCTTT	CAIKQGLNTEAFF
TRBD1	TRBV5-4	TRBJ2-2	.	TGTGCCAGCAGCTCGAGAGGGGGCTTCGACACCGGGGAGCTGTTTTTT	CASSSRGGFDTGELFF
.	TRBV20-1	TRBJ1-5	.	TGCAGTGCCCCTAAGGGCGGGGCCCTAGGACATCAGCCCCAGCATTTT	CSAPKGGALGHQPQHF
.	TRBV6-7	TRBJ1-1	few	TGTGCCAGCAGATCAGGGATGTGGACTGAAGCTTTCTTT	CASRSGMWTEAFF
TRBD1	TRBV6-2/TRBV6-3	TRBJ2-5	.	TGTGCCAGCAGCACCGGGACAGCCACTTCGAGGGAGACCCAGTACTTC	CASSTGTATSRETQYF
.	TRBV7-2	TRBJ1-1	.	TGTGCCAGCAGCCCCGAAACGGGGCAGGTAAAAGCTTTCTTT	CASSPETGQVKAFF
TRBD1	TRBV5-6	TRBJ1-1	once	TGTGCCAGCAGCGCCGGGACAGGGGTGGTGAACACTGAAGCTTTCTTT	CASSAGTGVVNTEAFF
TRBD1	TRBV10-1	TRBJ2-5	.	TGCGCCAGCAGCCCGGGACAGGGGGCTTGGTACCAGTACTTC	CASSPGQGAWYQYF
.	TRBV9	TRBJ2-7	.	TGTGCCAGCAGCGTACTGGGAGAGGGCGAGCAGTACTTC	CASSVLGEGEQYF
.	TRBV12-3/TRBV12-4	TRBJ2-2	.	TGTGCCAGCAGTACGAGTGGCGGGGAGCTGTTTTTT	CASSTSGGELFF
TRBD1	TRBV6-1	TRBJ2-2	.	TGTGCCAGCAGTCATTCCAGGGGGCCGAACACCGGCGAGCTGTTTTTT	CASSHSRGPNTGELFF
.	TRBV12-3/TRBV12-4	TRBJ2-6	few	TGTGCCAGCAGTTTATGGAGGGTTTTCTCGGGCTCTGGGGCCAACGTCCTGACTTTC	CASSLWRVFSGSGANVLTF
.	TRBV10-3	TRBJ2-7	few	TGTGCCATCAGTGAGAATAGGGGTACCGTCCACGAGCAGTACTTC	CAISENRGTVHEQYF
.	TRBV12-3/TRBV12-4	TRBJ2-5	few	TGTGCCAGCAGTTTGGACGGGTCCCGTGAGACCCAGTACTTC	CASSLDGSRETQYF
.	TRBV30	TRBJ2-7	.	TGTGCCTGGAGTCCCCGTGACGAGCAGTACTTC	CAWSPRDEQYF
TRBD1	TRBV4-3	TRBJ1-2	.	TGCGCCAGCAGCCAAGGGGGAGGGACAGCTGGCTACACCTTC	CASSQGGGTAGYTF
.	TRBV11-1	TRBJ1-1	few	TGTGCCAGCCGCGGCAGCCTAATCCACACTGAAGCTTTCTTT	CASRGSLIHTEAFF
TRBD1	TRBV14	TRBJ2-1	.	TGTGCCAGCAGCCCCTTGGCATACAGGGGCTCCTACAATGAGCAGTTCTTC	CASSPLAYRGSYNEQFF
TRBD2	TRBV7-2	TRBJ2-3	many	TGTGCCAGCAGCCGGACTAGCGGGAGCCCGCAATCCCCGTATTTT	CASSRTSGSPQSPYF
.	TRBV5-1	TRBJ2-3	few	TGCGCCAGCAGCTTGGTTGGGGGCACGAGGACAGATACGCAGTATTTT	CASSLVGGTRTDTQYF
TRBD2	TRBV18	TRBJ2-2	few	TGTGCCAGCTCACCACGCGAGGGGACTAGCGTCGGGGAGCTGTTTTTT	CASSPREGTSVGELFF
TRBD2	TRBV12-3/TRBV12-4	TRBJ2-4	.	TGTGCCAGCAGTTTTTCCGGGAGGGTGTTTGCCAAAAACATTCAGTACTTC	CASSFSGRVFAKNIQYF